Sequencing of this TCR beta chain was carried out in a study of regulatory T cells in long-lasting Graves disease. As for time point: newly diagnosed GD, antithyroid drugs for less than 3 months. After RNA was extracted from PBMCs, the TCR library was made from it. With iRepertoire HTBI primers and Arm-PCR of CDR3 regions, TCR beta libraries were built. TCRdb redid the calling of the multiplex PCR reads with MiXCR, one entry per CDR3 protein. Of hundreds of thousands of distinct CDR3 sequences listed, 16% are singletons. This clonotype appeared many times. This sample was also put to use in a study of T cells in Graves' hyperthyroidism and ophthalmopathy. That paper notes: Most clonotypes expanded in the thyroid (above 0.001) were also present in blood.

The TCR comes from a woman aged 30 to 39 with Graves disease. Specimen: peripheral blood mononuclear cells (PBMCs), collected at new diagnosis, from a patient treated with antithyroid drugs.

This CDR3 reads CASSFDRDYSNQPQHF. The DNA for the CDR3 is TGTGCCAGCAGCTTCGACAGGGATTATAGCAATCAGCCCCAGCATTTT. The rearrangement links TRBV7-2 to TRBJ1-5; 7 bases are a match to TRBD1. This CDR3 comprises 16 residues. V lost 3 bases to trimming and J lost 0 bases; unmatched junction nucleotides: 5. From germline, CDR1 is SGHTA and CDR2 FQGNSA.